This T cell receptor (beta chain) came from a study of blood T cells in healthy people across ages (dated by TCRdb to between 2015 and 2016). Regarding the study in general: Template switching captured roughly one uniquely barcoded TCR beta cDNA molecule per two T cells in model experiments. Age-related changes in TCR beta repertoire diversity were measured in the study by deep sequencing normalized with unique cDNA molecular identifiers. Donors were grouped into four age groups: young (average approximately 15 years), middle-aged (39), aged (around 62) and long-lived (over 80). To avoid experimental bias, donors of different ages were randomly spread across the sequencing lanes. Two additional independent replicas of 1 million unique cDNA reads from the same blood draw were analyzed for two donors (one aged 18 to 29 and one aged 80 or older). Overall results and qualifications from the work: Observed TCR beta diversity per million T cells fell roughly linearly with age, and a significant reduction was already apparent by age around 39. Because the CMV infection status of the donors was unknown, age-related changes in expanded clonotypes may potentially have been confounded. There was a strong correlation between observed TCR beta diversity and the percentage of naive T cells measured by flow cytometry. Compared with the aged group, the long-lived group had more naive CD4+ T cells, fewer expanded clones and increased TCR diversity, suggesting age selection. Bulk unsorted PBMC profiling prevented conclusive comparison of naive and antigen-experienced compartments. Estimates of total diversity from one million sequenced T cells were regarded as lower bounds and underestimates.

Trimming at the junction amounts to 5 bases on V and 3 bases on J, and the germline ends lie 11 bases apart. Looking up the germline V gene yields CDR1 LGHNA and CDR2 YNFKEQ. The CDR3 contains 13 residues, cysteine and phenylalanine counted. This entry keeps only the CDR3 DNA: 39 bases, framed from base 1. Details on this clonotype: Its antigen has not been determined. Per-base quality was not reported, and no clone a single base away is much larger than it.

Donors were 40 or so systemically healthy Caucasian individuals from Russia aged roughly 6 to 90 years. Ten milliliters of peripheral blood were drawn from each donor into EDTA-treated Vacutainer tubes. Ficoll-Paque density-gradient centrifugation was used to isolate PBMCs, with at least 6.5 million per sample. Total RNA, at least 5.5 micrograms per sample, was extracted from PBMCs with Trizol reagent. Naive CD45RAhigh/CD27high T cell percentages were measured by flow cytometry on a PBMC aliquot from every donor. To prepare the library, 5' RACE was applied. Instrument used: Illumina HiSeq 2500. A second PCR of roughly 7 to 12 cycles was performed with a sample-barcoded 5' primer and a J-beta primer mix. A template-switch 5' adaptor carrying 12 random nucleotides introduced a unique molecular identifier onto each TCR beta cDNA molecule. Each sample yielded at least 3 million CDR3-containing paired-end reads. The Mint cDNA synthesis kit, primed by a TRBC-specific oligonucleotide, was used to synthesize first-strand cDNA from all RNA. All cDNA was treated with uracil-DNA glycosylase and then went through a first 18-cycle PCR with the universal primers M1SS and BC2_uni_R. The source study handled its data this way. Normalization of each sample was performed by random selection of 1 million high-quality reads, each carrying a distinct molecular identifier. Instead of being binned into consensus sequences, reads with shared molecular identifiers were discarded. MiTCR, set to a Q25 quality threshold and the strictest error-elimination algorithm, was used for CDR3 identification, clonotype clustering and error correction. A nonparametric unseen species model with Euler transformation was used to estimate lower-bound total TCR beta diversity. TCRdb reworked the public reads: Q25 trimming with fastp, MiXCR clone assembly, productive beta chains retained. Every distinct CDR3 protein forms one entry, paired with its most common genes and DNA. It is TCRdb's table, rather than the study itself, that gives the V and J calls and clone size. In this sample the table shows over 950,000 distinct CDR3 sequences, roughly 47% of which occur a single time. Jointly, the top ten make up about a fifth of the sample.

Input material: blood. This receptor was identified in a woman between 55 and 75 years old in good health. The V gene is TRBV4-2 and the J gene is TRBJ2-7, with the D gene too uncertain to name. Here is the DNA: TGTGCCAGCAGCACCGGGCAGCTCTACGAGCAGTACTTC. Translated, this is CASSTGQLYEQYF.